This T cell receptor beta chain was identified in a study of spatial heterogeneity in lung cancer (dated by TCRdb to the late 2010s). Regarding the research as a whole: Beta-chain transcripts were consistently detected in greater numbers than alpha-chain transcripts, which likely reflects a higher abundance of beta-chain transcripts. In the raw uncorrected reads, each unique combination of TCR and UMI appeared more than ten times on average. The study quantitatively compared TCR alpha and beta repertoires across multiple tumor regions, matched nontumor lung and blood in non-small cell lung cancer. Nonsynonymous mutation counts, determined by whole-exome sequencing of tumor tissue, were related to TCR repertoire features. Both alpha and beta chains were TCR-sequenced in samples taken at surgery, namely 220 tumor regions, approximately 63 matched nontumor lung samples and some 53 PBMC samples. What the research found in general, with its limitations: Ubiquitous expanded tumor TCRs showed up in blood more often at tumor resection than at routine follow-up. Confirming at a functional level the hypothesis that regional TCRs recognize regional mutations was considered to require additional single-cell paired TCR alpha and beta sequencing.

Trimming leaves V shorter by 2 bases and J shorter by 5 bases, with the junction holding 14 bases beyond the gene matches. Sequences LGHDT (CDR1) and YNNKEL (CDR2) are obtained from the germline V gene (reference sequence). Including the terminal cysteine and phenylalanine, the CDR3 comprises 20 residues. CDR3 DNA only is kept here, 60 bases in frame from base 1. Library generation was performed with 5' RACE. Sequencing was carried out with a NextSeq 500. The TCR library protocol attached a unique molecular identifier to each TCR cDNA molecule to allow correction of PCR and sequencing errors. Turning to the authors' computational methods: TCR identification, UMI-based error correction and CDR3 extraction were performed with Decombinator tools. Expanded TCRs were defined as those above a frequency of 2 per 1,000, corresponding to the top 1% of the tumor frequency distribution. Renyi diversity was computed with the R vegan package after each repertoire had been subsampled 100 times to 5,000 TCRs. To build CDR3 similarity networks, amino acid triplet string-kernel similarity was used, and CDR3s were connected when their pairwise similarity was above 0.82. TCRdb applied fastp at Q25 and MiXCR to the public reads, then kept only in-frame beta chains. Entries are consolidated by CDR3 protein sequence, retaining the most common genes and DNA. The authors' filters were not applied to this entry. In this sample the table shows 39,000 or so distinct CDR3 sequences, around 7.5% of which occur a single time. The ten top clones hold roughly 28% of the sample.

This clonotype has a count of ten or more. The clone's antigen remains unknown. Base qualities are not provided; no much larger clone lies one nucleotide away. Explained via the paper, the time point label denotes: sample taken at primary tumor resection. Samples were obtained from over 70 patients with early-stage, untreated non-small cell lung cancer from the lung TRACERx cohort. Without any cell sorting, TCR sequencing was performed on whole RNA extracted either from tumor and nontumor lung tissue or from cryopreserved PBMC samples. Only patients for whom sufficient RNA was available from at least two tumor regions were selected for TCR sequencing.

The TCR was taken from a male donor with early-stage non-small cell lung cancer. Specimen: PBMCs, collected at surgery. The rearranged chain carries TRBV3-1 and TRBJ2-1; 14 bases in the middle match TRBD2. The DNA sequence reads TGTGCCAGCAGCCAACGCCGACTAGCGGGAGGGCCGCAGAGGCACAATGAGCAGTTCTTC. Its coded protein is CASSQRRLAGGPQRHNEQFF.